The 25 T cell receptor beta chains in this list originate from one sample, sequenced in a study of blood T cell repertoires in COVID-19. This table comes from immunoSEQ multiplex PCR, and its TCRdb copy is limited to in-frame clones, with some not included. The table has about 290,000 clones, 85% seen once; the top ten hold less than 4.5%. The sequencing sample was made of peripheral blood. The receptors here all came from a woman aged 45-59 years with active or convalescent COVID-19.

This chain uses TRBV6-5 with TRBJ1-6, with unresolved D. The CDR3 extends over 16 amino acids. Germline V gene sequence: CDR1 MNHEY, CDR2 SVGAGI. With 4 bases removed from V and 4 bases from J, the gap between germline ends came to 14 bases. As DNA, the CDR3 is TGTGCCAGCAGTTCGGAACAGAGCATTTATAATTCACCCCTCCACTTT. This gives the protein CASSSEQSIYNSPLHF.

The rearrangement links TRBV6-5 to TRBJ1-2, with TRBD1 identical over 7 bases. Losses at the gene ends were 7 bases for V and 8 bases for J; bases not matched to a gene: 7. The germline CDR1 and CDR2 sequences are MNHEY and SVGAGI. The CDR3 contains 12 residues. This CDR3 is CASTGTAGGYTF. The CDR3 DNA reads as TGTGCCAGCACCGGGACAGCCGGCGGCTACACCTTC.

This clone was counted a single time. This chain connects TRBV14 to TRBJ1-6; D possibly corresponds to TRBD1 (5 bases). Germline V CDR1 and CDR2: SGHDN, FVKESK. The CDR3 is 17 amino acids. Trimming shortened V by 4 bases and J by 0 bases, and 13 bases separated the two germline ends. CDR3 sequence: CASSPRVPSSYNSPLHF. The CDR3 nucleotides are TGTGCCAGCAGCCCCAGGGTTCCGAGCTCCTATAATTCACCCCTCCACTTT.

The rearrangement uses TRBV2 and TRBJ1-2, with D perhaps matching TRBD1 (6 bases). Per germline, CDR1 SNHLY and CDR2 FYNNEI. This CDR3 has 11 residues. Trimming shortened V by 11 bases and J by 7 bases, and 14 bases separated the two germline ends. CDR3 region: CASGGPSGYTF. The CDR3 bases are TGTGCCTCGGGGGGCCCCAGTGGCTACACCTTC.

The rearrangement joins TRBV27 to TRBJ1-1, with 8 bases matching TRBD1. This CDR3 is 20 amino acids long. The germline V gene has CDR1 MNHEY and CDR2 SMNVEV (reference sequence). The ends lost 0 bases at V and 11 bases at J; junction bases unmatched: 26. CDR3 DNA sequence: TGTGCCAGCAGTTTATCCCCTAGACAGATTATCCGACAGGGGTGGCCTGGGGCTTTCTTT. It specifies CASSLSPRQIIRQGWPGAFF.

The CDR3 here is CASSIGGSPLNEQFF. The CDR3 region has the DNA TGTGCCAGTAGTATCGGCGGGAGCCCCCTCAATGAGCAGTTCTTC. The rearrangement joins TRBV19 to TRBJ2-1; 7 bases fit TRBD2. CDR3 length equals 15 residues. Per the germline V gene, CDR1 is LNHDA and CDR2 is SQIVND (reference sequence). Trimming at V came to 3 bases and at J to 6 bases, leaving 8 bases not matched to a gene.

The chain has TRBV24-1 and TRBJ2-7; D might be TRBD2 (6 bases). V lost 6 bases to trimming and J lost 4 bases, with 12 bases between them. The germline CDR1 and CDR2 sequences are KGHDR and SFDVKD. The CDR3 extends over 13 amino acids. The CDR3: CATSIAGRYEQYF. CDR3 nucleotides: TGTGCCACCAGTATCGCGGGACGGTACGAGCAGTACTTC.

The genes are TRBV2 and TRBJ2-2; TRBD2 is a possible D gene (5 bases). Trimming cost V 6 bases and J 1 base, with 18 bases left between them. Germline V gives CDR1 SNHLY, CDR2 FYNNEI. CDR3 length equals 17 residues. CDR3 loop: CASSKTAGSVNTGELFF. CDR3 DNA sequence: TGTGCCAGCAGCAAAACCGCTGGTAGCGTGAACACCGGGGAGCTGTTTTTT.

The genes are TRBV7-9 and TRBJ2-3; 7 bases map to TRBD2. The CDR3 spans 15 residues. Germline V gives CDR1 SEHNR, CDR2 FQNEAQ (reference sequence). With 4 bases clipped from V and 0 bases from J, the junction kept 4 bases outside the gene matches. As DNA, the CDR3 is TGTGCCAGCAGCTCCCCGGGACTAAGCACAGATACGCAGTATTTT. Protein sequence: CASSSPGLSTDTQYF.

The rearrangement links TRBV2 to TRBJ1-1; 7 bases fit TRBD1. The CDR3 runs to 13 residues. Trimming took 11 bases from V and 1 from J; bases not matched to a gene: 7. CDR1 and CDR2 (germline): SNHLY, FYNNEI. CDR3 amino acids: CALNRDRNTEAFF. Written as DNA, the CDR3 is TGTGCCCTGAACCGGGACAGGAACACTGAAGCTTTCTTT. The entire variable domain, with the rest obtained from reference TRBV2 and TRBJ1-1, is as follows: EPEVTQTPSHQVTQMGQEVILRCVPISNHLYFYWYRQILGQKVEFLVSFYNNEISEKSEIFDDQFSVERPDGSNFTLKIRSTKLEDSAMYFCALNRDRNTEAFFGQGTRLTVV.

This clone showed up just once. CDR3 coding DNA: TGCGCCAGCAGCTTGGCTGAGACCCAGTACTTC. Amino acid sequence: CASSLAETQYF. This chain joins TRBV5-1 and TRBJ2-5; D remains unclear. Germline CDR1 reads SGHRS; CDR2 reads YFSETQ. The ends were cut back, 0 bases at V and 5 bases at J, with 2 bases in the middle. The CDR3 is 11 residues long. The whole variable domain, remainder taken from reference TRBV5-1 and TRBJ2-5, is KAGVTQTPRYLIKTRGQQVTLSCSPISGHRSVSWYQQTPGQGLQFLFEYFSETQRNKGNFPGRFSGRQFSNSRSEMNVSTLELGDSALYLCASSLAETQYFGPGTRLLVL.

The chain recombines TRBV6-4 with TRBJ2-5; 9 bases map to TRBD2. CDR1 is MRHNA, CDR2 SNTAGT, per germline. With V trimmed by 6 bases and J by 3 bases, 8 bases remained unmatched. The length of the CDR3 is 15 residues. The CDR3 region has the DNA TGTGCCAGCAGCCCTAGCGGGACTAAAGAAGAGACCCAGTACTTC. This encodes CASSPSGTKEETQYF.

Many counts were recorded for this clone. The chain has TRBV19 and TRBJ1-6; D is possibly TRBD1 (6 bases). CDR3 length: 14 amino acids. V lost 5 bases and J lost 5, with 10 bases in between. Germline V CDR1 and CDR2: LNHDA, SQIVND (reference sequence). CDR3 sequence reads: CASSFRDNNSPLHF. The CDR3 bases are TGTGCCAGTAGTTTCCGGGACAATAATTCACCCCTCCACTTT.

The chain uses TRBV10-3 and TRBJ2-3; 7 bases line up with TRBD2. Germline V gene data show CDR1 as ENHRY and CDR2 as SYGVKD. The CDR3 is 15 residues long. Trimming at V came to 2 bases and at J to 0 bases, leaving 2 bases not matched to a gene. This CDR3 is CAISEHSGSTDTQYF. CDR3 bases: TGTGCCATCAGTGAGCATAGCGGGAGCACAGATACGCAGTATTTT.

This rearrangement joins TRBV5-6 to TRBJ2-1; 7 bases agree with TRBD2. This CDR3 spans 15 amino acids. Per germline, CDR1 SGHDT and CDR2 YYEEEE. Trimming removed 1 base from V and 1 base from J; junction bases left unmatched: 2. CDR3: CASSLPAGSYNEQFF. Here the CDR3 DNA reads TGTGCCAGCAGCTTGCCAGCGGGATCCTACAATGAGCAGTTCTTC.

The rearrangement joins TRBV28 to TRBJ1-4; 8 nucleotides agree with TRBD1. The germline CDR1 and CDR2 sequences are MDHEN and SYDVKM. The V and J ends lost 5 bases and 1 base, in that order; junction bases with no gene match: 9. There are 17 residues in the CDR3. CDR3 DNA: TGTGCCAGCAGTGGAGTCACAGGGGGAAGAACTAATGAAAAACTGTTTTTT. Its translation is CASSGVTGGRTNEKLFF.

This clone was seen a few times. This rearrangement joins TRBV2 to TRBJ2-7; 10 nucleotides match TRBD2. There are 15 residues in the CDR3. Trimming removed 3 bases from V and 7 bases from J; junction bases left unmatched: 9. CDR1 is SNHLY, CDR2 FYNNEI, per germline. The CDR3 sequence: CASSDSSGRLGEQYF. Here the CDR3 DNA reads TGTGCCAGCAGTGATTCTAGCGGGAGATTGGGAGAGCAGTACTTC.

The chain combines TRBV19 with TRBJ2-5, with a weak D call TRBD2 (6 bases). CDR1 is LNHDA and CDR2 is SQIVND in the germline V gene (reference sequence). This CDR3 region has 14 residues. Trimming pared 5 bases from V and 1 base from J, leaving 11 bases between. CDR3 in amino acids: CASSSRDFQETQYF. In nucleotides, the CDR3 is TGTGCCAGTAGTTCGAGGGACTTCCAAGAGACCCAGTACTTC.

This rearrangement joins TRBV5-4 to TRBJ2-7; D not certain. Germline CDR1 is SGHNT and CDR2 is YYREEE (reference sequence). Trimming removed 3 bases from V and 7 bases from J, with 11 bases in between. This CDR3 has 12 residues. Here the CDR3 DNA reads TGTGCCAGCAGCTCACTTCAGGCGGAGCAGTACTTC. Translated, it gives CASSSLQAEQYF.

The chain links TRBV28 to TRBJ1-4, with 10 bases fitting TRBD1. Trimming at V came to 3 bases and at J to 6 bases, leaving 1 base not matched to a gene. The germline V gene has CDR1 MDHEN and CDR2 SYDVKM. This CDR3 is built from 14 residues. CDR3 protein: CASSLGTGDEKLFF. The CDR3 DNA is TGTGCCAGCAGTTTGGGGACAGGGGATGAAAAACTGTTTTTT.

The V and J genes are TRBV5-1 and TRBJ1-1; possibly TRBD1 for D (5 bases). Germline V gene data show CDR1 as SGHRS and CDR2 as YFSETQ. V lost 0 bases, J lost 1 base, and 7 bases lay in between. The CDR3 runs 14 residues. The CDR3 region has the DNA TGCGCCAGCAGCTTGGCGGACAAGAACACTGAAGCTTTCTTT. The encoded protein is CASSLADKNTEAFF.

The chain recombines TRBV9 with TRBJ1-2; maybe TRBD1 (5 bases). Germline values: CDR1 SGDLS, CDR2 YYNGEE. The CDR3 is 14 amino acids. Trimming removed 1 base at V and 7 bases at J, with 14 bases between. DNA for the CDR3: TGTGCCAGCAGCGTAAGGGCAAGGGGCGGTGGCTACACCTTC. It yields the protein CASSVRARGGGYTF.

The chain joins TRBV11-2 to TRBJ2-7, with 7 bases that match TRBD1. V lost 6 bases, J lost 7 bases, and 12 bases stayed unmatched. The length of the CDR3 is 14 residues. Germline CDR1 is SGHAT and CDR2 is FQNNGV. CDR3 region: CASRLDRVLGEQYF. CDR3 in DNA: TGTGCCAGCAGACTCGACAGGGTCCTGGGGGAGCAGTACTTC. The entire variable domain, with the rest obtained from reference TRBV11-2 and TRBJ2-7, is as follows: EAGVAQSPRYKIIEKRQSVAFWCNPISGHATLYWYQQILGQGPKLLIQFQNNGVVDDSQLPKDRFSAERLKGVDSTLKIQPAKLEDSAVYLCASRLDRVLGEQYFGPGTRLTVT.

The gene calls are TRBV9 and TRBJ1-1; tentatively, D is TRBD1 (6 bases). V gave up 0 bases and J gave up 6 bases, with 15 bases separating them. The germline gives CDR1 SGDLS, CDR2 YYNGEE. The CDR3 totals 15 residues. The CDR3 DNA follows: TGTGCCAGCAGCGTAGGGCAGGGGACGCCATCTGAAGCTTTCTTT. Protein product: CASSVGQGTPSEAFF.

This clone was observed a handful of times. This rearrangement joins TRBV7-6 to TRBJ1-3; D is unresolved. The V gene lost 5 bases and the J gene lost 0 bases, with 17 bases spanning the gap. CDR1 is SGHVS and CDR2 is FNYEAQ in the germline V gene. This CDR3 region has 17 residues. CDR3 in amino acids: CASSLQPTPISGNTIYF. CDR3 DNA: TGTGCCAGCAGCCTACAGCCGACGCCAATCTCTGGAAACACCATATATTTT.